The present TCR beta chain was sequenced within a study of PD-1 blockade in mismatch repair-deficient tumors. Study-wide background: Patients had 12 mismatch repair-deficient cancer types, all previously treated and progressing. Overall study results and limits: Tumor-resident clones, often absent from pretreatment blood, expanded after pembrolizumab and then contracted.

Comment on this clone: Antigen: not known.

The CDR3 sequence is 14 residues long. The ends were cut back, 4 bases at V and 1 base at J, with 9 bases in the middle. Germline values: CDR1 MGHRA, CDR2 YSYEKL. Assay used: immunoSEQ multiplex PCR; TCRdb lists only in-frame clones, some missing. The sample lists tens of thousands of clones, roughly three quarters seen once, with about 3.1% in the top ten. TCRs were sequenced from three patients responding to pembrolizumab. The specimen comprised peripheral blood, sampled 4 weeks after starting pembrolizumab. The sequence came from an adult with mismatch repair-deficient cancer. The chain joins TRBV4-1 to TRBJ2-3, with D unclear. The DNA for the CDR3 is TGCGCCAGCAGCCTGTCAGGTGGCACAGATACGCAGTATTTT. It is translated as CASSLSGGTDTQYF.